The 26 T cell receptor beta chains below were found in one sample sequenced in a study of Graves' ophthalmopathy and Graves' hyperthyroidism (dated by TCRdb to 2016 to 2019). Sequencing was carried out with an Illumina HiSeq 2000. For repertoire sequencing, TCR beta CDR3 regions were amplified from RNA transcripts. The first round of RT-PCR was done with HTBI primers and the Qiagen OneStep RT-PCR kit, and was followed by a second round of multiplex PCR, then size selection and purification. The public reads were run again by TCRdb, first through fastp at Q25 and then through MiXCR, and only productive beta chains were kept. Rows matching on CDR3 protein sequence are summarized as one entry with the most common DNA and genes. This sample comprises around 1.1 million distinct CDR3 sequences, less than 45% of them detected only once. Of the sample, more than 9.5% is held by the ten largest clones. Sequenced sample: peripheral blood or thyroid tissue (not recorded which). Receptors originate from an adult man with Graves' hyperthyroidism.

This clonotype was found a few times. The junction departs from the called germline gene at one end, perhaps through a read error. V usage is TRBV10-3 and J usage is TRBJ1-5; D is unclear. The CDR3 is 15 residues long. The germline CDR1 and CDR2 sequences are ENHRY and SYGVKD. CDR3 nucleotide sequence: TGTGCCAGCAGTGAAAATTGGGCCCTGGATCAGCCCCAGCATTTT. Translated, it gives CASSENWALDQPQHF.

Here the CDR3 reads CATGRRRGTTEAFF. CDR3 DNA: TGTGCCACCGGACGACGGAGGGGGACCACTGAAGCTTTCTTT. The chain joins TRBV15 to TRBJ1-1; D possibly corresponds to TRBD1 (6 bases). The V end lost 8 bases, the J end lost 4 bases, and 17 bases lay between the germline ends. The CDR3 extends over 14 amino acids. The germline gives CDR1 LNHNV, CDR2 YYDKDF (reference sequence).

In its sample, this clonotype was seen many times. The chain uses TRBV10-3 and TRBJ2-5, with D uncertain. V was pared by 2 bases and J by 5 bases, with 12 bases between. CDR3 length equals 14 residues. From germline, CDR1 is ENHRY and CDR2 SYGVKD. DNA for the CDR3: TGTGCCATCAGTGAGACAACCCGGGCGGAGACCCAGTACTTC. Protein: CAISETTRAETQYF.

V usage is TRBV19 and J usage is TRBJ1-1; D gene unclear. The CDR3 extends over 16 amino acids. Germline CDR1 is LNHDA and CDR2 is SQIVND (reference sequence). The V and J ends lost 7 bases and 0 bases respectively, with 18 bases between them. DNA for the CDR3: TGTGCCAGTACCTCCTCGTCGGGCCAGATGAACACTGAAGCTTTCTTT. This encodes CASTSSSGQMNTEAFF.

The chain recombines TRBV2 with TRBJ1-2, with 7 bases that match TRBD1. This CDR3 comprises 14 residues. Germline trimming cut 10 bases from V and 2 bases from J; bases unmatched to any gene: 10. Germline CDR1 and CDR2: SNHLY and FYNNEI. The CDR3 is CATSRLGQNYGYTF. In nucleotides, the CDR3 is TGTGCCACCAGCAGGCTGGGACAGAACTATGGCTACACCTTC.

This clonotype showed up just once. The CDR3 DNA is TGCAGTGCTAGTTCTGTAACAGGGGATAGCTATGGCTACACCTTC. Its protein product is CSASSVTGDSYGYTF. The chain recombines TRBV20-1 with TRBJ1-2, with 7 bases fitting TRBD1. Trimming took 3 bases from V and 4 from J; bases not matched to a gene: 11. Germline values: CDR1 DFQATT, CDR2 SNEGSKA (reference sequence). This CDR3 region has 15 residues.

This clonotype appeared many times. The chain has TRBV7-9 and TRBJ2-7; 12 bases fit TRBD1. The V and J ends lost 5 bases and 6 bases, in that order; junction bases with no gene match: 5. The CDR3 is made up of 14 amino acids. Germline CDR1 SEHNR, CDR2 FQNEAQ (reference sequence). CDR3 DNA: TGTGCCAGCAGCAGCCCGGGACAGGGGGCCGAGCAGTACTTC. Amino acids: CASSSPGQGAEQYF.

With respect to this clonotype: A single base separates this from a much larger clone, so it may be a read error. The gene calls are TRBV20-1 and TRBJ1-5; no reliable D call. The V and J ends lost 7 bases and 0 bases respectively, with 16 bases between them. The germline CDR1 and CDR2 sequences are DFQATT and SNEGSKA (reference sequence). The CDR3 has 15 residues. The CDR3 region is CSVPKQENSNQPQHF. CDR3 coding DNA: TGCAGTGTTCCAAAACAAGAGAATAGCAATCAGCCCCAGCATTTT.

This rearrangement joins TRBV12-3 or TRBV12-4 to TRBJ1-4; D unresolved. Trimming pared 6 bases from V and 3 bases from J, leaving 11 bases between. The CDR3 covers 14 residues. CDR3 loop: CASSRTVANEKLFF. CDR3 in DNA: TGTGCCAGCAGCCGGACGGTCGCTAATGAAAAACTGTTTTTT.

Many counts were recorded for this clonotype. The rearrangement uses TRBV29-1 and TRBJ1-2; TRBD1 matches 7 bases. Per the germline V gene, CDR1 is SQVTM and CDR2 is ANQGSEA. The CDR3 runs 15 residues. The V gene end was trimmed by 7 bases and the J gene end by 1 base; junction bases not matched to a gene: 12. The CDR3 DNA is TGCAGCGGGTGGGGGGCGGACAGGAGTAACTATGGCTACACCTTC. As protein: CSGWGADRSNYGYTF.

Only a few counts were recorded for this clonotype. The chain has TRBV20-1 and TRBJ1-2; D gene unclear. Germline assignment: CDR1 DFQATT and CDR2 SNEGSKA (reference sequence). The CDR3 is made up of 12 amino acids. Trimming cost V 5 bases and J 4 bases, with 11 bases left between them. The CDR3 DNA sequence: TGCAGTGCTCGCAGACCGAGCTATGGCTACACCTTC. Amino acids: CSARRPSYGYTF.

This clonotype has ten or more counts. The CDR3 loop is CASSLALREWRETQYF. The CDR3 bases are TGTGCCAGCAGCTTAGCGTTGCGGGAGTGGAGAGAGACCCAGTACTTC. This sequence joins TRBV7-2 and TRBJ2-5; 7 positions agree with TRBD2. From germline, CDR1 is SGHTA and CDR2 FQGNSA. V gave up 0 bases and J gave up 4 bases; unmatched junction bases: 8. The CDR3 runs 16 residues.

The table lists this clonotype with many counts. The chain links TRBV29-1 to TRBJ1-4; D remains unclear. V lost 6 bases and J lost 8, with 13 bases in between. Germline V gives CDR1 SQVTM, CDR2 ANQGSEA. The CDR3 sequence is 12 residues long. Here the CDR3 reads CSVDNQQEKLFF. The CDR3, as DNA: TGCAGCGTCGACAATCAACAGGAAAAACTGTTTTTT.

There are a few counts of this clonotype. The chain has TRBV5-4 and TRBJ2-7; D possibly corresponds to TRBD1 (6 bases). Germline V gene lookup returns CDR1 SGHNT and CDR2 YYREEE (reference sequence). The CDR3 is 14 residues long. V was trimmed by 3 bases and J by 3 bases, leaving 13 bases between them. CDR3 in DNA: TGTGCCAGCAGCTATGGGGGCGTCGGCTACGAGCAGTACTTC. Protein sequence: CASSYGGVGYEQYF.

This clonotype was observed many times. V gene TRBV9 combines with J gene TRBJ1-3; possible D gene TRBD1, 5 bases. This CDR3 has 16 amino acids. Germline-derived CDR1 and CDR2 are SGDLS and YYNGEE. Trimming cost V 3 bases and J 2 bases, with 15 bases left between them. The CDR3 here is CASSAAEGYAGNTIYF. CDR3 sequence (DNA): TGTGCCAGCAGCGCCGCCGAGGGGTATGCTGGAAACACCATATATTTT. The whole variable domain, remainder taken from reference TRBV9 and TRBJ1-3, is DSGVTQTPKHLITATGQRVTLRCSPRSGDLSVYWYQQSLDQGLQFLIQYYNGEERAKGNILERFSAQQFPDLHSELNLSSLELGDSALYFCASSAAEGYAGNTIYFGEGSWLTVV.

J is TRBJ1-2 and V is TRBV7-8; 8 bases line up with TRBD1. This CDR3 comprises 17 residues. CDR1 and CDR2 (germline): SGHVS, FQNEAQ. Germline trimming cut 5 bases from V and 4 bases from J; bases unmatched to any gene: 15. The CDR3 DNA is TGTGCCAGCAGCACCCGGACAGGGCCCGCTTTAATCTATGGCTACACCTTC. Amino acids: CASSTRTGPALIYGYTF.

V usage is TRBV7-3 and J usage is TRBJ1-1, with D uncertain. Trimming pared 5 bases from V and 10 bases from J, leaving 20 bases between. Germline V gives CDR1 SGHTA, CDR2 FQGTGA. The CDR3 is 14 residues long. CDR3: CASSPMGVAVGAFF. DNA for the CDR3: TGTGCCAGCAGCCCAATGGGAGTAGCGGTCGGAGCTTTCTTT.

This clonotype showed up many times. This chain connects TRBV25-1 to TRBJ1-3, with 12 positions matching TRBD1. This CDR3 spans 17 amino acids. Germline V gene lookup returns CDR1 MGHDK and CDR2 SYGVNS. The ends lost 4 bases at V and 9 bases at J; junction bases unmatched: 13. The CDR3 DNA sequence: TGTGCCAGCAGTGTGGGGAAGGGACAGGGGGCCATCAGCACCATATATTTT. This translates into CASSVGKGQGAISTIYF.

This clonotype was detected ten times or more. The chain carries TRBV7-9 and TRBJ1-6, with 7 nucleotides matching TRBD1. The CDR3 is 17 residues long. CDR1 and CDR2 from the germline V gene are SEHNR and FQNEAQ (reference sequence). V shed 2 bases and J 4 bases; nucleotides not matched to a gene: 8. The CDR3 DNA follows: TGTGCCAGCAGCTTAACTTCCGGGACAGCTTATAATTCACCCCTCCACTTT. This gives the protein CASSLTSGTAYNSPLHF. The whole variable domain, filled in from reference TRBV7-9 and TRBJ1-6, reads DTGVSQNPRHKITKRGQNVTFRCDPISEHNRLYWYRQTLGQGPEFLTYFQNEAQLEKSRLLSDRFSAERPKGSFSTLEIQRTEQGDSAMYLCASSLTSGTAYNSPLHFGNGTRLTVT.

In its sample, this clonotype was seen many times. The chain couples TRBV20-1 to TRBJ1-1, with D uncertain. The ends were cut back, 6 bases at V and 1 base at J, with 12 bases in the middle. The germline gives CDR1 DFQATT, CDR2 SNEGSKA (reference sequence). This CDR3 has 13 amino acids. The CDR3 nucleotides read TGCAGTGCGCCGAGGGCGGGGAACACTGAAGCTTTCTTT. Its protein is CSAPRAGNTEAFF.

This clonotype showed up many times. The CDR3 loop reads CASSLEGQTATNEKLFF. CDR3 in DNA: TGTGCCAGCAGCTTAGAGGGACAAACTGCAACTAATGAAAAACTGTTTTTT. J is TRBJ1-4 and V is TRBV7-2; maybe TRBD1 (6 bases). This CDR3 is built from 17 residues. Germline loops: CDR1 SGHTA, CDR2 FQGNSA. Trimming removed 1 base from V and 0 bases from J, with 12 bases in between.

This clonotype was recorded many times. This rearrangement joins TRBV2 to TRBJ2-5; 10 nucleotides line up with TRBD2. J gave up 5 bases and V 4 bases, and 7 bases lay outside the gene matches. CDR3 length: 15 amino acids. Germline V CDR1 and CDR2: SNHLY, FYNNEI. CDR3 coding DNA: TGTGCCAGCAGTGTCCCACTAGCGGGGAAGGAGACCCAGTACTTC. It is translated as CASSVPLAGKETQYF.

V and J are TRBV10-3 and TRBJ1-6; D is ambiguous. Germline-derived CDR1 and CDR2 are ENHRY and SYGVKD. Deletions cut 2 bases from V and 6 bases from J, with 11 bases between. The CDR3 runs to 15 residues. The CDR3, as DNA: TGTGCCATCAGTGAGGGTGGATTGGGTAATTCACCCCTCCACTTT. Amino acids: CAISEGGLGNSPLHF.

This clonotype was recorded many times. In DNA form, the CDR3 reads TGTGCCAGCAGCCCACAGGGTTTTTGGGATGGCTACACCTTC. As protein: CASSPQGFWDGYTF. The V and J genes are TRBV7-2 and TRBJ1-2, with D maybe TRBD1 (6 bases). The CDR3 totals 14 residues. The germline CDR1 and CDR2 sequences are SGHTA and FQGNSA. V was pared by 5 bases and J by 6 bases, with 16 bases between. The complete variable domain, with remaining parts taken from reference TRBV7-2 and TRBJ1-2, reads GAGVSQSPSNKVTEKGKDVELRCDPISGHTALYWYRQSLGQGLEFLIYFQGNSAPDKSGLPSDRFSAERTGGSVSTLTIQRTQQEDSAVYLCASSPQGFWDGYTFGSGTRLTVV.

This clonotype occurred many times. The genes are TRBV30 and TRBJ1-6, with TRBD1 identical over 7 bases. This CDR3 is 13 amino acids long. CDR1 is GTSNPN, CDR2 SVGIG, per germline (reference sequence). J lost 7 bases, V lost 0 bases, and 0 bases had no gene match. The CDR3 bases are TGTGCCTGGAGTGTACAGGGGAATTCACCCCTCCACTTT. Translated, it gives CAWSVQGNSPLHF.

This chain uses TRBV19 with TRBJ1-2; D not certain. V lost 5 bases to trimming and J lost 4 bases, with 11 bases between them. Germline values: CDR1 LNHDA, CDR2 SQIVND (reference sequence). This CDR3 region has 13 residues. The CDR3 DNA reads TGTGCCAGTAGTTCTAGGGCGCTCTATGGCTACACCTTC. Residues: CASSSRALYGYTF.